This T cell receptor (beta chain) was obtained from a study of blood T cell repertoires in COVID-19. Overall study context: Sites in the United States, Italy and Spain provided acute and convalescent COVID-19 samples. PBMCs, B-cell-depleted T cells, or T cells provided the cDNA or gDNA that made up the material.

Per the study methods: Amplification of reference gene primers provided the estimated nucleated cell counts. Assay: immunoSEQ multiplex PCR; the TCRdb copy retains only in-frame clones and omits some. Clone size and the V and J calls come from that table; the DNA yielded D and trimming. The table shows approximately 190,000 clones, with roughly four fifths occurring only once. Sequenced: peripheral blood. The receptor comes from a woman aged 30 to 39 with acute or convalescent COVID-19.

The CDR3 region is CARYLDCTYGYTF. For the CDR3, the DNA is TGTGCCAGATACCTCGACTGCACCTATGGCTACACCTTC. The chain recombines TRBV5-3 with TRBJ1-2; D not resolved. TRBV5-3 is an open reading frame, and its role is uncertain. The CDR3 consists of 13 residues. V dropped 7 bases and J dropped 4 bases, with 14 bases sitting between them.